This TCR beta chain is from a study of CD8 T cells in Susac syndrome. Germline V gene lookup returns CDR1 MNHEY and CDR2 SMNVEV (reference sequence). V shed 2 bases and J shed 4 bases, with 16 bases lying between them. The CDR3 sequence is 16 residues long. A quantity of about 0.5 to 1 ug RNA underwent reverse transcription using random hexamers. MiXCR was run by TCRdb on the immunoSEQ multiplex PCR reads, yielding one entry per CDR3 protein. The data show 250,000 to 350,000 distinct CDR3 sequences, around 83% seen once. The sequenced sample consisted of CD8+ T cells from PBMCs. The genes are TRBV27 and TRBJ2-3; D tentatively fits TRBD1 or TRBD2 (5 bases each). The origin of this receptor is a human donor with multiple sclerosis. The CDR3 DNA sequence: TGTGCCAGCAGTTTAATTCTAGCATCGGGACCAGATACGCAGTATTTT. Its protein product is CASSLILASGPDTQYF.